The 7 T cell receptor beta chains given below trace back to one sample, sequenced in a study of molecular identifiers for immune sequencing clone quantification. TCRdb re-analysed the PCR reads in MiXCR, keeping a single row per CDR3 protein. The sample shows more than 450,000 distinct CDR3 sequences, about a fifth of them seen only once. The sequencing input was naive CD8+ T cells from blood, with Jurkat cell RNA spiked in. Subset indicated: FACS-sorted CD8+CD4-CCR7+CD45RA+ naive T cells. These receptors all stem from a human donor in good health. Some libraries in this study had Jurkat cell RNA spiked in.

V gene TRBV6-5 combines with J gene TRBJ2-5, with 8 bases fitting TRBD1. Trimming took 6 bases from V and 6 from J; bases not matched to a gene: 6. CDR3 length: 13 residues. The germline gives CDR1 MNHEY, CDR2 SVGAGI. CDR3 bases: TGTGCCAGCAGCGCAGGGGGCGTAAAGACCCAGTACTTC. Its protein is CASSAGGVKTQYF.

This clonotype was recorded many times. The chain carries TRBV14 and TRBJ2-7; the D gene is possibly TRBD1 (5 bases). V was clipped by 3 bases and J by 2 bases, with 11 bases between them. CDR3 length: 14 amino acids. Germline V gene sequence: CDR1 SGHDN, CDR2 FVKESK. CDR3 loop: CASSHRVIPYEQYF. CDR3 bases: TGTGCCAGCAGCCACAGGGTTATTCCCTACGAGCAGTACTTC.

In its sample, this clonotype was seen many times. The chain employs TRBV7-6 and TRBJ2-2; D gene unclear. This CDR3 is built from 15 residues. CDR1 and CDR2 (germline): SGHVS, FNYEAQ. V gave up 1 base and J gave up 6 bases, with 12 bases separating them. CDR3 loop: CASSLELSVPGELFF. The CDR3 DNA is TGTGCCAGCAGCTTAGAATTAAGCGTCCCCGGGGAGCTGTTTTTT.

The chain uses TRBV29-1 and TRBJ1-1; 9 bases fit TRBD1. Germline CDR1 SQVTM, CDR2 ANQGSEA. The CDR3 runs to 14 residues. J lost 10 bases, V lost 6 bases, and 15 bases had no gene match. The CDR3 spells CSVPRTGDSAGAFF. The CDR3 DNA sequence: TGCAGCGTCCCGCGGACAGGGGATTCCGCAGGAGCTTTCTTT.

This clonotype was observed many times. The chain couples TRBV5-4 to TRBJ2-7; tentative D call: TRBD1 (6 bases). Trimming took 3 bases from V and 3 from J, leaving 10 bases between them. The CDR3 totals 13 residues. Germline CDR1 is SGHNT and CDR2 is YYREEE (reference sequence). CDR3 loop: CASSWGLSYEQYF. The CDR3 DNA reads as TGTGCCAGCAGCTGGGGGCTGAGCTACGAGCAGTACTTC. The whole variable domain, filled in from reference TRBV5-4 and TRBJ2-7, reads ETGVTQSPTHLIKTRGQQVTLRCSSQSGHNTVSWYQQALGQGPQFIFQYYREEENGRGNFPPRFSGLQFPNYSSELNVNALELDDSALYLCASSWGLSYEQYFGPGTRLTVT.

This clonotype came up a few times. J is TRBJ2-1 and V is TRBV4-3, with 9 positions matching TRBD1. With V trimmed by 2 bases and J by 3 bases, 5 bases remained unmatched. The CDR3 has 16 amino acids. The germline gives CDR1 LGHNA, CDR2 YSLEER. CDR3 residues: CASSQLGQGIYNEQFF. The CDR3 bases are TGCGCCAGCAGCCAACTGGGACAGGGTATCTACAATGAGCAGTTCTTC.

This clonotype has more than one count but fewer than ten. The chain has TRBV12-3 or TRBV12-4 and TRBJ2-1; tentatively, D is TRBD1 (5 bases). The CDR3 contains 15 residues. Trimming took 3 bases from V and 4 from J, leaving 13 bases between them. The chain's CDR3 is CASSFRVGLYNEQFF. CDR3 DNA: TGTGCCAGCAGTTTCAGGGTAGGCTTATACAATGAGCAGTTCTTC.